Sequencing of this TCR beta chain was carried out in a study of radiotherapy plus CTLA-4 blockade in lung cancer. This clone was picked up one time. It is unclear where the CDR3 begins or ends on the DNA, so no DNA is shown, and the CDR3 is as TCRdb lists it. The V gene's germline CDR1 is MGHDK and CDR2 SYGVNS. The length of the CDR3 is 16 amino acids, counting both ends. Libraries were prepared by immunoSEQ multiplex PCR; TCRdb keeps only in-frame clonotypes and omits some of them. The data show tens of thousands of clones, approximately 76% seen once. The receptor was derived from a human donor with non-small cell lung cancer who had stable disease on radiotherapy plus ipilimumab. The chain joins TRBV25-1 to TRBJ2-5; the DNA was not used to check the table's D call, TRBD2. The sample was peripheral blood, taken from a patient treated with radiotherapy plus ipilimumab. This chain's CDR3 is CASSILGGASGETQYF.